This T cell receptor (beta chain) was recovered during a study of blood T cell repertoires in COVID-19. Study details: The United States, Italy and Spain provided the acute and convalescent COVID-19 samples.

Generated by immunoSEQ multiplex PCR, the TCRdb table keeps only in-frame clones and is missing some. Of some 64,000 clones in the sample, roughly 86% were seen once. The V gene lost 11 bases and the J gene lost 1 base, with 8 bases spanning the gap. The CDR3 length is 11 residues. Looked up from germline, CDR1 is MNHEY and CDR2 is SVGAGI. Sample: peripheral blood. The chain uses TRBV6-5 and TRBJ1-1; D uncertain. This TCR derives from a man aged 50 to 59 with active COVID-19. The CDR3 reads CAVSQNTEAFF. CDR3 DNA: TGTGCCGTGTCCCAGAACACTGAAGCTTTCTTT.